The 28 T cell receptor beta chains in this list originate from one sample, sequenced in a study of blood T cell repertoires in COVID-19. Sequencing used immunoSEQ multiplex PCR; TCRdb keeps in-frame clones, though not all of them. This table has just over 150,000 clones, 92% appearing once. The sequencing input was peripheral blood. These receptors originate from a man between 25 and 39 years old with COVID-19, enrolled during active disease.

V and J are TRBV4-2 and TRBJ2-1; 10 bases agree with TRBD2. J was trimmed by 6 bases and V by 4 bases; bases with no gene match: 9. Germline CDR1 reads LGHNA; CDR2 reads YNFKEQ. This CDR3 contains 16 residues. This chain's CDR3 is CASSPEESSGSNEQFF. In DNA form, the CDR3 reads TGTGCCAGCAGCCCCGAAGAGTCTAGCGGGAGCAATGAGCAGTTCTTC.

The CDR3 region has the DNA TGTGCCAGCAGCTTGTCGGGAGGGTTTTACAATGAGCAGTTCTTC. It codes for CASSLSGGFYNEQFF. The chain combines TRBV5-8 with TRBJ2-1; 8 nucleotides line up with TRBD2. CDR3 size: 15 residues. Germline V gene lookup returns CDR1 SGHTS and CDR2 YDEGEE. The J segment lost 4 bases and the V segment lost 1 base, leaving 4 bases of the junction unmatched.

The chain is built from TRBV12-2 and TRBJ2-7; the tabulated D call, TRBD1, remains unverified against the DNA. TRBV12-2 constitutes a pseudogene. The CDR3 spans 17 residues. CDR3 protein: CASRLVNTGTGEDEQYF. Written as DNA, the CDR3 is TGTGCAAGTCGCTTAGTGAACACCGGGACAGGGGAGGACGAGCAGTACTTC.

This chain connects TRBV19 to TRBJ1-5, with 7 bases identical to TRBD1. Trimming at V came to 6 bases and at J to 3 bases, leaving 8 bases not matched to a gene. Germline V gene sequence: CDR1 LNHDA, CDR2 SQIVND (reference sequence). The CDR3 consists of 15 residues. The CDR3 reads CASSEGASVNQPQHF. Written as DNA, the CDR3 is TGTGCCAGTAGCGAGGGGGCCAGCGTCAATCAGCCCCAGCATTTT.

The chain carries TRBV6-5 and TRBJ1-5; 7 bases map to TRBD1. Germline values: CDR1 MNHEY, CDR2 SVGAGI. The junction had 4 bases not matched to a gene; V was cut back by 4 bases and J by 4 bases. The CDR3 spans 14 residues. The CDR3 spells CASSSDRKNQPQHF. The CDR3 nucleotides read TGTGCCAGCAGTTCGGACAGGAAAAATCAGCCCCAGCATTTT.

The CDR3 spells CASSFTTGSSNQPQHF. The CDR3 region has the DNA TGTGCCAGCAGCTTTACGACAGGGTCGAGCAATCAGCCCCAGCATTTT. The chain has TRBV5-6 and TRBJ1-5; TRBD1 matches 7 bases. CDR1 and CDR2 (germline): SGHDT, YYEEEE. The CDR3 has 16 residues. V lost 2 bases to trimming and J lost 1 base; unmatched junction nucleotides: 6.

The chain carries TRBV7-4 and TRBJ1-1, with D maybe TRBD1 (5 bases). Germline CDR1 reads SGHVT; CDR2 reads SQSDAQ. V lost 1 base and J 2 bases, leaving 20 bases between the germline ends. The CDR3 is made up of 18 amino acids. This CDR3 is CASSLVNTSGRGNTEAFF. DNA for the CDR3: TGTGCCAGCAGCTTAGTTAACACCTCAGGAAGGGGTAACACTGAAGCTTTCTTT.

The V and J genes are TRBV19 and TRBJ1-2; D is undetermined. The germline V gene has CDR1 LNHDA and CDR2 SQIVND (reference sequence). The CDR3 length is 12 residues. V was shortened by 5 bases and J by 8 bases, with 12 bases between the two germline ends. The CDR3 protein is CASSPIDRGYTF. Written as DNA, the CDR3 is TGTGCCAGTAGTCCCATTGATCGGGGCTACACCTTC.

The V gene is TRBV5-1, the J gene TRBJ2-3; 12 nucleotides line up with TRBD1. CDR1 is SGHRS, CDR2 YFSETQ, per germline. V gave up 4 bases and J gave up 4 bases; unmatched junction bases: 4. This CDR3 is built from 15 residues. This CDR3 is CASSEGQGAPDTQYF. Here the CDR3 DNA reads TGCGCCAGCAGCGAGGGACAGGGGGCGCCAGATACGCAGTATTTT.

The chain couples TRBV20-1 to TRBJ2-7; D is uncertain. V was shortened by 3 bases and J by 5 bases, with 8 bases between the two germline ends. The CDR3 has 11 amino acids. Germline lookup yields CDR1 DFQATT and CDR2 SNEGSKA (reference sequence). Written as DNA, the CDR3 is TGCAGTGCTAGCCCGGTCAACGAGCAGTACTTC. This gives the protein CSASPVNEQYF.

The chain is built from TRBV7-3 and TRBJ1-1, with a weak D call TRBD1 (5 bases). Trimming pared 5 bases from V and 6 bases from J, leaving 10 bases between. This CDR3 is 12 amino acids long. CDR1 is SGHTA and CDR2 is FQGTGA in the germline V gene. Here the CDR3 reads CASSPGGAEAFF. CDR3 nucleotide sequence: TGTGCCAGCAGCCCGGGGGGGGCTGAAGCTTTCTTT.

CDR3 in DNA: TGTGCCATCAGTCCAGCGGACAGGGTGAGCAATCAGCCCCAGCATTTT. Protein sequence: CAISPADRVSNQPQHF. This chain links TRBV10-3 with TRBJ1-5; 8 bases match TRBD1. Germline CDR1 ENHRY, CDR2 SYGVKD. This CDR3 has 16 residues. Trimming cost V 5 bases and J 1 base; bases outside gene matches: 7.

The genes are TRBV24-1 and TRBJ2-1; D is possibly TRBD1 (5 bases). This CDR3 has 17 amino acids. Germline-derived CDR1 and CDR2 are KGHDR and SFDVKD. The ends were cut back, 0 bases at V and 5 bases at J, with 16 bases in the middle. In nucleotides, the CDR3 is TGTGCCACCAGTGATTTGGACAGCCCCGCTGAGGACAATGAGCAGTTCTTC. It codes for CATSDLDSPAEDNEQFF.

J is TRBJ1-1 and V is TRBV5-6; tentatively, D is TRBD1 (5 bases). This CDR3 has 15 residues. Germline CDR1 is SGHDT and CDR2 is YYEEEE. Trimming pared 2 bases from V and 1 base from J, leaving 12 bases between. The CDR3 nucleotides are TGTGCCAGCAGCTTAGGGGCGGGGGAGAACACTGAAGCTTTCTTT. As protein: CASSLGAGENTEAFF. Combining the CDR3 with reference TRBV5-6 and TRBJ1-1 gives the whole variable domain DAGVTQSPTHLIKTRGQQVTLRCSPKSGHDTVSWYQQALGQGPQFIFQYYEEEERQRGNFPDRFSGHQFPNYSSELNVNALLLGDSALYLCASSLGAGENTEAFFGQGTRLTVV.

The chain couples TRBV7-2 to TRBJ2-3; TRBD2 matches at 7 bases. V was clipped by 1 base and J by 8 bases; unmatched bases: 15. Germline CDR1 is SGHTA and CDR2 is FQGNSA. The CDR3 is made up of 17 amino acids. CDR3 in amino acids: CASSLGQGEGGQGTQYF. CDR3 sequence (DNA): TGTGCCAGCAGCTTAGGGCAAGGGGAGGGAGGGCAAGGTACGCAGTATTTT.

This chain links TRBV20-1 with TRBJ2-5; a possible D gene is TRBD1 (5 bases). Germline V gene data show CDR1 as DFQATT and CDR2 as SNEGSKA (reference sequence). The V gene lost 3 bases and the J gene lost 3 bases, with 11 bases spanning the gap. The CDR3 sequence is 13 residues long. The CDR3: CSASRQTKETQYF. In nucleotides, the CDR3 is TGCAGTGCTAGTCGACAGACAAAAGAGACCCAGTACTTC.

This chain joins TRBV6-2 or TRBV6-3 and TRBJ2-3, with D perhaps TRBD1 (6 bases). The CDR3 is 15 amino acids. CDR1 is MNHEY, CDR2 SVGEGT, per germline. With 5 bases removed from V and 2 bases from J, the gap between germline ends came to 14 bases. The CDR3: CASSHHRVPTDTQYF. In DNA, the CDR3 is TGTGCCAGCAGTCACCACAGGGTACCCACAGATACGCAGTATTTT.

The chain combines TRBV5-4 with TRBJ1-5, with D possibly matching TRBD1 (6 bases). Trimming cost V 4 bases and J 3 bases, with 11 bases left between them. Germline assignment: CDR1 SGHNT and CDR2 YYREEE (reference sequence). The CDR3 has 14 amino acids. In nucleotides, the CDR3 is TGTGCCAGCAGCGTACAGGGTTCCAATCAGCCCCAGCATTTT. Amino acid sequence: CASSVQGSNQPQHF. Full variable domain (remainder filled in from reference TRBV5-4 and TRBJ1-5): ETGVTQSPTHLIKTRGQQVTLRCSSQSGHNTVSWYQQALGQGPQFIFQYYREEENGRGNFPPRFSGLQFPNYSSELNVNALELDDSALYLCASSVQGSNQPQHFGDGTRLSIL.

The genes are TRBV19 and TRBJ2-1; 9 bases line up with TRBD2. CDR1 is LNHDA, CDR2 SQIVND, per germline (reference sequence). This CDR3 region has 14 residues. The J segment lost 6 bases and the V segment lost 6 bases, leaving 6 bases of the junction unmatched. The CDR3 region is CASRRGRAGNEQFF. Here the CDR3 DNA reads TGTGCCAGTAGGCGCGGGAGGGCAGGCAATGAGCAGTTCTTC.

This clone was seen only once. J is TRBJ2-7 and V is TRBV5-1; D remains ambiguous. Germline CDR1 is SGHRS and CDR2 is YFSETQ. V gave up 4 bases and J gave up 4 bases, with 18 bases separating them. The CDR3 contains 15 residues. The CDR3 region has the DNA TGCGCCAGCAGCCCCCTAGGTCGGATGAATTACGAGCAGTACTTC. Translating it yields CASSPLGRMNYEQYF.

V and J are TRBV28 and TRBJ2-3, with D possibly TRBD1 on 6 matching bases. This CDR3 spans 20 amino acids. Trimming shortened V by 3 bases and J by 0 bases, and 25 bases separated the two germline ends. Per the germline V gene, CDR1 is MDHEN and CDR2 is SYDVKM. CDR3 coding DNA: TGTGCCAGCAGTTTCCCTGGGACCACGGACAGATTCGCTAGCACAGATACGCAGTATTTT. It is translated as CASSFPGTTDRFASTDTQYF.

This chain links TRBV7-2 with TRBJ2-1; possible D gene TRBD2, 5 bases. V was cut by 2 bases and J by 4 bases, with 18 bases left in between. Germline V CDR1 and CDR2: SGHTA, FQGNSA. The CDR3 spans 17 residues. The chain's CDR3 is CASSLNPAVGLYNEQFF. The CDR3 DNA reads TGTGCCAGCAGCTTAAACCCAGCGGTGGGTCTGTACAATGAGCAGTTCTTC.

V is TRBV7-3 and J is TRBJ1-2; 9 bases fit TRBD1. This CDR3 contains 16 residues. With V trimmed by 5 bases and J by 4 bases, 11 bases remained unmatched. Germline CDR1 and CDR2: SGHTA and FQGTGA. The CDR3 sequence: CASSAGQGSIGYGYTF. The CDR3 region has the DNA TGTGCCAGCAGCGCCGGACAGGGGAGTATCGGCTATGGCTACACCTTC. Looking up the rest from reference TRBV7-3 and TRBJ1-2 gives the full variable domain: GAGVSQTPSNKVTEKGKYVELRCDPISGHTALYWYRQSLGQGPEFLIYFQGTGAADDSGLPNDRFFAVRPEGSVSTLKIQRTERGDSAVYLCASSAGQGSIGYGYTFGSGTRLTVV.

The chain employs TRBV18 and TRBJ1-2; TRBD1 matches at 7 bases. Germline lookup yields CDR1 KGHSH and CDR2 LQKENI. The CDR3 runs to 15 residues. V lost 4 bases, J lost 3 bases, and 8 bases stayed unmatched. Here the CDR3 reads CASSRLRDSHYGYTF. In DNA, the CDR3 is TGTGCCAGCTCACGACTACGGGACAGCCACTATGGCTACACCTTC.

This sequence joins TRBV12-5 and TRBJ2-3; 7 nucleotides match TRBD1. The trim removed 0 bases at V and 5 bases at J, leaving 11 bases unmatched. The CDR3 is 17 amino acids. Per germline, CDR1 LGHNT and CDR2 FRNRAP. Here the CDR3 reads CASGLVKVTGEIDTQYF. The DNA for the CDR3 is TGTGCTAGTGGTTTGGTAAAGGTAACAGGGGAAATAGATACGCAGTATTTT. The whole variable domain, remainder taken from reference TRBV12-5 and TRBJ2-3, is DARVTQTPRHKVTEMGQEVTMRCQPILGHNTVFWYRQTMMQGLELLAYFRNRAPLDDSGMPKDRFSAEMPDATLATLKIQPSEPRDSAVYFCASGLVKVTGEIDTQYFGPGTRLTVL.

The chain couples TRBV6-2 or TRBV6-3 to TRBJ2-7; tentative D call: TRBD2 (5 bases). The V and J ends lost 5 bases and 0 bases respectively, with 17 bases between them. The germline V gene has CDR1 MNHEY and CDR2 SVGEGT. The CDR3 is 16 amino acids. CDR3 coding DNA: TGTGCCAGCAGTACGGGGTTTTATGGGAGCTCCTACGAGCAGTACTTC. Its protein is CASSTGFYGSSYEQYF.

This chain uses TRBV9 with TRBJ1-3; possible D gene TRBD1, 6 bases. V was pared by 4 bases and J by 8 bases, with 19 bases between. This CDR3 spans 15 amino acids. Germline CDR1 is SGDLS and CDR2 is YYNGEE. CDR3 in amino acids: CASSLLGTSGDTIYF. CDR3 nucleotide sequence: TGTGCCAGCAGCTTATTAGGGACAAGTGGTGACACCATATATTTT.

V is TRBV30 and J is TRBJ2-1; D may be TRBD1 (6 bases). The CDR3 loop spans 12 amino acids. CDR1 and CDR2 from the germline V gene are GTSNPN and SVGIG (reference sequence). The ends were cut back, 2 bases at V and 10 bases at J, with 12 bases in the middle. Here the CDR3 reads CAWSPRDIEQFF. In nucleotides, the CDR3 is TGTGCCTGGAGTCCAAGGGACATCGAGCAGTTCTTC.